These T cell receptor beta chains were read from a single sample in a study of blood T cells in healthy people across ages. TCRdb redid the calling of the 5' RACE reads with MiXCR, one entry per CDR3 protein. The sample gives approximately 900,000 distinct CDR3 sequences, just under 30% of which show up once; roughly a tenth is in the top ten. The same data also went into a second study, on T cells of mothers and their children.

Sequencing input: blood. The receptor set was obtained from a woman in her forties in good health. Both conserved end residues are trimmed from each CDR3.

ASSQGARETQY,TRBV5-1,TRBJ2-5
ASSTGQTLSGNTIY,TRBV7-2,TRBJ1-3
AWSVQGAIAYEQY,TRBV30,TRBJ2-7
ASSPGTAKMNTEAF,TRBV7-3,TRBJ1-1
ASKGTGDTGELF,TRBV4-2,TRBJ2-2
ASSLAGSYYEQY,TRBV5-1,TRBJ2-7
ASSSTGNSKEQY,TRBV11-1,TRBJ2-7
SASLWEGPNQPQH,TRBV20-1,TRBJ1-5
SARMGDPEAF,TRBV20-1,TRBJ1-1
ASSLAYKDRLHTGELF,TRBV7-6,TRBJ2-2
ASSPGGGNNSPRH,TRBV5-1,TRBJ1-6
ASSNFGTGVEKLF,TRBV21-1,TRBJ1-4
SVVRADRSTSSYNEQF,TRBV29-1,TRBJ2-1
ASSTNRGTNEKLF,TRBV6-6,TRBJ1-4
SARVRGSQSSGANVLT,TRBV20-1,TRBJ2-6
ASIPLGLAAETQY,TRBV2,TRBJ2-5
SGKRGSNQETQY,TRBV29-1,TRBJ2-5
ASSQDGSGGQPQH,TRBV3-1,TRBJ1-5
SAGQVNTEAF,TRBV29-1,TRBJ1-1
SAIAGTRAGELF,TRBV20-1,TRBJ2-2
ASSWRLAGDSYEQY,TRBV7-9,TRBJ2-7
ASGGIGQY,TRBV27,TRBJ2-3
ASSLPSGGATDTQY,TRBV5-1,TRBJ2-3
ASSLLGGAGYEQY,TRBV28,TRBJ2-7
ASSFSGERGYT,TRBV28,TRBJ1-2
ASSISGTADTQY,TRBV12-3/TRBV12-4,TRBJ2-3
ASSVPGPNEKLF,TRBV9,TRBJ1-4
ASSPPSSQETQY,TRBV18,TRBJ2-5
ASSGSGGLGNEQF,TRBV12-3/TRBV12-4,TRBJ2-1
ASSLDGGQISTDTQY,TRBV5-1,TRBJ2-3
ASSLFGQTAGELF,TRBV7-2,TRBJ2-2
ASVPGTASPYGYT,TRBV6-6,TRBJ1-2
ATRTWGNEKLF,TRBV27,TRBJ1-4
ASSSETSGSVEQY,TRBV6-2/TRBV6-3,TRBJ2-7
ASSISGVTYEQY,TRBV5-6,TRBJ2-7
ASSPRPPREETQY,TRBV28,TRBJ2-5